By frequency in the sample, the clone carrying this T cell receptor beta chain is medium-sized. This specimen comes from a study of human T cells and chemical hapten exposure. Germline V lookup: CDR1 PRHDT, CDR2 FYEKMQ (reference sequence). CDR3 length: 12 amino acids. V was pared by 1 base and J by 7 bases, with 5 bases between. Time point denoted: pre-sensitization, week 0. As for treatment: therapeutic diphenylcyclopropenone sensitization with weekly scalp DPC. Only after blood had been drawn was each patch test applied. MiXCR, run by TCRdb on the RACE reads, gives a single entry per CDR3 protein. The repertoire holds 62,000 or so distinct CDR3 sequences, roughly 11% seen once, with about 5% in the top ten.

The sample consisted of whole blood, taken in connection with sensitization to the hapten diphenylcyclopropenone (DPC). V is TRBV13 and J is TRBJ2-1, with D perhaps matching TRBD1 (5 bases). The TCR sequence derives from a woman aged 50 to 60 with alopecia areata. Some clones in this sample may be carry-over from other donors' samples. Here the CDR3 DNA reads TGTGCCAGCAGCTTAGAGGGGAATGAGCAGTTCTTC. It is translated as CASSLEGNEQFF. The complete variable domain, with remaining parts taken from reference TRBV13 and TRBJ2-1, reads AAGVIQSPRHLIKEKRETATLKCYPIPRHDTVYWYQQGPGQDPQFLISFYEKMQSDKGSIPDRFSAQQFSDYHSELNMSSLELGDSALYFCASSLEGNEQFFGPGTRLTVL.